This T cell receptor beta chain was captured by sequencing in a study of shared clonotypes between healthy human individuals (TCRdb year 2020). For context, the study as a whole: The cohort comprised a couple of women and a few men aged 18 to 49 years. For each donor, CD4 naive and CD4 memory were each run on three plates, CD8 naive on two plates, and CD8 memory on one plate. Blood TCR repertoires of four to six healthy adults were deeply sequenced to estimate repertoire size and the extent of clonotype sharing between individuals. Libraries were prepared and TCR repertoires were sequenced by different laboratories using diverse techniques, in order to increase sequencing depth and limit assay-specific biases. Per donor, leukapheresis produced somewhere between about 0.9 and 9.5 billion PBMCs.

Broader findings and caveats from the paper: About 5% of naive CD4, roughly 3.5% of naive CD8, 2.3% of memory CD4, and about 0.4% of memory CD8 clonotypes were shared across several donors. Naive subsets generally had larger estimated clonotype richness than memory subsets did. Because the study included only a small number of donors, the genetic and exposure-history diversity represented was limited. Compared with non-shared clonotypes, clonotypes shared by all four sorted-subset donors had higher generation probabilities. Based on pairwise subsampling, the degree of clonotype sharing among donors was expected to be affected by sequencing depth. Rarefaction of sorted-subset datasets indicated incomplete sequencing despite the large sequencing depth. Sampling was limited to blood, and TCR repertoires in tissue likely differ from TCR repertoires in blood.

This clone showed up just once. The antigen it binds to is not known. Base qualities are not provided; no much larger clone lies one nucleotide away. Healthy HIV-negative adults with no recently reported acute infections or vaccinations were included as donors. Every donor was a Caucasian adult living in Nashville, Tennessee, USA. CD4+ T cells were enriched by magnetic negative selection, after which naive cells were positively selected on CD45RA and the negative fraction was taken as the memory subset. After blood collection by leukapheresis, PBMCs were isolated using Ficoll-Histopaque density gradient centrifugation and then cryopreserved in the vapor phase of liquid nitrogen. Analytical flow cytometry was used to check the purity and quantity of each magnetically sorted T cell population. From each sorted fraction, genomic DNA was isolated and quantified by UV absorbance on a Nanodrop 2000c. Using the deep immunoSEQ assay, multiplex PCR amplified TCR CDR3 regions from genomic DNA. Extracted genomic DNA from each cell subset was spread evenly across all wells of several immunoSEQ 96-well plates, with each plate serving as a replicate. For sorted subsets, roughly 200 ng of genomic DNA, equivalent to around 31,000 T cell genomes, went into each replicate PCR. Purified libraries were quantified with a Qubit 3.0 fluorometer, sized on a Bioanalyzer 2100, and re-quantified with the KAPA Library Quantification kit. Every immunoSEQ 96-well plate was sequenced on a separate single-read 150-cycle Illumina NextSeq 550 flow cell. The authors processed their data as follows. Because the immunoSEQ output held only junctional sequences and lacked quality scores, the filtering could not match the filtering applied to full-length reads. To assign V/J genes and CDR3, sequences were annotated against IMGT germline references using PyIR, a Python wrapper for IgBLAST v1.9. Reads were filtered out if the reads had weak V/J assignments (E-value above 1e-6), no CDR3, stop codons, out-of-frame junctions, or ambiguous translated residues. A V3J clonotype was defined by an identical inferred V gene, J gene, and CDR3 amino acid sequence. Percentage overlap between repertoires was computed as shared unique clonotypes divided by the size of the smaller repertoire. Richness of each repertoire was evaluated using RTK rarefaction, the Chao1 estimator, and Recon v2.1 estimates of unobserved clonotypes. Generation probabilities for all TCRbeta clonotypes obtained by the gDNA method from a handful of donors were computed using OLGA. TCRdb obtained this table from immuneACCESS and retained in-frame rearrangements with V and J assigned. These tables miss some clones; where compared with another copy, unresolved V genes account for less than half of the shortfall, and the remainder is unexplained. V, J and clone size reflect that table, while D and trimming were determined from the DNA. Present in this sample are approximately 530,000 clones, 90% to 96% of which were seen just once. About 0.067% of the sample rests with the top ten.

The sequencing input was naive CD4+ T cells sorted from blood. The sample's cell subset or site, from its label and the paper: CD45RA+ positively selected. This receptor was identified in a woman aged 30 to 39 in good health.

At the DNA level, the sequence is TGTGCCAGCAGTTTCCCCTTGCGGCAGCTAGCCAAAAACATTCAGTACTTC. Translation gives CASSFPLRQLAKNIQYF. The chain employs TRBV28 and TRBJ2-4; confidence is insufficient to name the D gene. The CDR3 goes from the cysteine to the phenylalanine over 17 residues. Only the CDR3 DNA stays, 51 bases, in frame from base 1. The germline V gene yields MDHEN for CDR1 and SYDVKM for CDR2. V sheds 3 bases and J sheds 0 bases, leaving 15 bases between their ends.